This TCR beta chain is drawn from a study of OX40 agonist ivuxolimab in advanced cancers. Whole-study context: In three patients, partial responses were observed, one with hepatocellular carcinoma and two with cutaneous melanoma.

The germline V gene encodes CDR1 ENHRY and CDR2 SYGVKD. The CDR3 loop spans 13 amino acids. Method: immunoSEQ multiplex PCR; TCRdb's copy keeps in-frame clones and lacks some. Counted here are over 20,000 clones, around 84% occurring once; the ten biggest clones make up approximately 14%. Turning to this clone: At one end the junction does not follow the germline gene, possibly because of a read error.

This sequence was found in an adult with an advanced solid tumor such as melanoma, head and neck, liver or kidney cancer. The material was CD4+ or CD8+ T cells sorted from blood, obtained in a trial of the OX40 agonist ivuxolimab. This chain uses TRBV10-3 with TRBJ2-7; no clear D. This chain's CDR3 is CASSYGFSYEQYF. CDR3 bases: TGTGCCAGCAGTTACGGATTCTCCTACGAGCAGTACTTC.